A single sample is the source of the 30 T cell receptor beta chains below, sequenced in a study of blood T cell repertoires in COVID-19. Repertoires were generated with immunoSEQ multiplex PCR, while TCRdb's copy carries only in-frame clones and drops some. The data show 150,000 or so clones, approximately 89% seen once. The sequenced sample consisted of peripheral blood. The receptors shown here come from a man aged 45-60 years with acute or convalescent COVID-19.

The CDR3 nucleotides read TGTGCCAGCAGCTTGGCAGGGAACTATGGCTACACCTTC. Protein sequence: CASSLAGNYGYTF. This chain connects TRBV5-6 to TRBJ1-2, with D possibly being TRBD1 (5 bases). The CDR3 covers 13 residues. V was pared by 0 bases and J by 2 bases, with 5 bases between. Germline V gene sequence: CDR1 SGHDT, CDR2 YYEEEE.

The rearrangement joins TRBV6-6 to TRBJ2-2; D is unresolved. The ends were cut back, 6 bases at V and 0 bases at J, with 8 bases in the middle. This CDR3 comprises 14 residues. Germline CDR1 reads MNHNY; CDR2 reads SVGAGI (reference sequence). The chain's CDR3 is CASRTQTNTGELFF. The DNA of the CDR3 is TGTGCCAGCAGAACCCAGACGAACACCGGGGAGCTGTTTTTT.

The rearrangement joins TRBV2 to TRBJ1-1, with unresolved D. Trimming stripped 5 bases from V and 1 base from J, with 11 bases between. CDR1 and CDR2 from the germline V gene are SNHLY and FYNNEI. The CDR3 sequence is 14 residues long. CDR3 loop: CASSIQGRNTEAFF. CDR3 nucleotides: TGTGCCAGCAGTATCCAAGGGAGGAACACTGAAGCTTTCTTT.

The chain joins TRBV28 to TRBJ1-2, with D perhaps matching TRBD1 (6 bases). CDR3 length: 14 amino acids. Germline CDR1 reads MDHEN; CDR2 reads SYDVKM. Trimming pared 10 bases from V and 4 bases from J, leaving 19 bases between. The CDR3 protein is CATRPGHKIYGYTF. CDR3 in DNA: TGTGCCACCCGACCGGGACACAAAATCTATGGCTACACCTTC.

The V gene is TRBV4-2, the J gene TRBJ2-1, with 10 positions matching TRBD1. CDR1 is LGHNA, CDR2 YNFKEQ, per germline. The ends lost 1 base at V and 7 bases at J; junction bases unmatched: 4. The CDR3 runs to 15 residues. The CDR3 nucleotides read TGTGCCAGCAGCCAAGTTGGACAGGGGGGGAATGAGCAGTTCTTC. This codes for CASSQVGQGGNEQFF.

V is TRBV6-5 and J is TRBJ2-5; D gene ambiguous. V was cut by 5 bases and J by 3 bases, with 13 bases left in between. Germline V gene data show CDR1 as MNHEY and CDR2 as SVGAGI. The CDR3 has 14 amino acids. The CDR3 here is CASSPPGRKETQYF. CDR3 sequence (DNA): TGTGCCAGCAGTCCTCCCGGTCGCAAAGAGACCCAGTACTTC.

The gene calls are TRBV6-6 and TRBJ1-6; D gene ambiguous. Germline lookup yields CDR1 MNHNY and CDR2 SVGAGI (reference sequence). CDR3 length: 15 residues. The V gene lost 5 bases and the J gene lost 7 bases, with 15 bases spanning the gap. CDR3 region: CASSPVGAFNSPLHF. CDR3 coding DNA: TGTGCCAGCAGTCCCGTCGGAGCATTCAATTCACCCCTCCACTTT.

This rearrangement joins TRBV5-1 to TRBJ1-1, with 8 bases that match TRBD1. Per the germline V gene, CDR1 is SGHRS and CDR2 is YFSETQ. This CDR3 contains 14 residues. After removal of 4 bases from V and 1 base from J, the junction contained 3 bases not matched to a gene. The CDR3 sequence is CASSQGAENTEAFF. CDR3 sequence (DNA): TGCGCCAGCAGCCAGGGGGCTGAGAACACTGAAGCTTTCTTT.

The chain employs TRBV5-5 and TRBJ2-7; 8 positions agree with TRBD2. CDR3 size: 13 residues. V shed 2 bases and J 2 bases; nucleotides not matched to a gene: 0. Germline V gene lookup returns CDR1 SGHKS and CDR2 YYEKEE (reference sequence). This CDR3 reads CASSFSGAYEQYF. CDR3 DNA sequence: TGTGCCAGCAGCTTTAGCGGGGCCTACGAGCAGTACTTC.

V gene TRBV6-5 combines with J gene TRBJ2-7, with a weak D call TRBD1 (5 bases). This CDR3 has 14 amino acids. CDR1 is MNHEY and CDR2 is SVGAGI in the germline V gene. Trimming stripped 2 bases from V and 9 bases from J, with 17 bases between. CDR3: CASSYDRTTFWQYF. The CDR3 DNA is TGTGCCAGCAGTTACGATAGGACAACCTTTTGGCAGTACTTC.

J is TRBJ1-1 and V is TRBV6-5; no clear D gene. Germline values: CDR1 MNHEY, CDR2 SVGAGI. The CDR3 consists of 14 residues. Trimming removed 6 bases at V and 0 bases at J, with 11 bases between. The CDR3 spells CASRAQPVNTEAFF. In DNA, the CDR3 is TGTGCCAGCAGGGCACAGCCGGTGAACACTGAAGCTTTCTTT.

V is TRBV6-5 and J is TRBJ1-2, with 10 nucleotides matching TRBD1. With 7 bases clipped from V and 4 bases from J, the junction kept 6 bases outside the gene matches. Per germline, CDR1 MNHEY and CDR2 SVGAGI. There are 14 residues in the CDR3. The CDR3 here is CASMRRTGGYGYTF. For the CDR3, the DNA is TGTGCCAGCATGAGAAGGACAGGGGGCTATGGCTACACCTTC.

The chain employs TRBV4-1 and TRBJ2-3, with 13 nucleotides matching TRBD2. Germline V gene data show CDR1 as MGHRA and CDR2 as YSYEKL. Unmatched junction bases numbered 4, after V lost 0 bases and J lost 4 bases. This CDR3 is built from 17 residues. As DNA, the CDR3 is TGCGCCAGCAGCCAAGATATCGGACTAGCGGGAGCAGATACGCAGTATTTT. Translating it yields CASSQDIGLAGADTQYF.

This clone was picked up one time. The V call is TRBV9, the J call TRBJ1-1; 7 bases align to TRBD1. V shed 2 bases and J 4 bases; nucleotides not matched to a gene: 5. The germline V gene encodes CDR1 SGDLS and CDR2 YYNGEE. The CDR3 is 14 amino acids. CDR3 DNA: TGTGCCAGCAGCGTCACCCAGGGGGGCACTGAAGCTTTCTTT. This translates into CASSVTQGGTEAFF.

The chain combines TRBV18 with TRBJ1-2; TRBD1 matches at 9 bases. This CDR3 is built from 12 residues. Germline CDR1 is KGHSH and CDR2 is LQKENI. V was pared by 5 bases and J by 8 bases, with 3 bases of the junction left unmatched. CDR3 DNA sequence: TGTGCCAGCTCATGGGACAGGGACGGCTACACCTTC. Translation: CASSWDRDGYTF. Full variable domain (outside the CDR3, taken from reference TRBV18 and TRBJ1-2): NAGVMQNPRHLVRRRGQEARLRCSPMKGHSHVYWYRQLPEEGLKFMVYLQKENIIDESGMPKERFSAEFPKEGPSILRIQQVVRGDSAAYFCASSWDRDGYTFGSGTRLTVV.

The V call is TRBV7-2, the J call TRBJ2-7; 7 nucleotides match TRBD2. The V and J ends lost 0 bases and 3 bases, in that order; junction bases with no gene match: 5. CDR1 SGHTA and CDR2 FQGNSA come from the germline V gene. The CDR3 totals 15 residues. The CDR3, as DNA: TGTGCCAGCAGCTTAGCGGGCGGGGGAGGCTACGAGCAGTACTTC. It translates to CASSLAGGGGYEQYF.

CDR3 sequence (DNA): TGTGCCAGCAGCTCGATAAAAGACAGGGCAAGCAATCAGCCCCAGCATTTT. This sequence encodes CASSSIKDRASNQPQHF. This chain connects TRBV5-6 to TRBJ1-5; 7 positions agree with TRBD1. CDR1 and CDR2 from the germline V gene are SGHDT and YYEEEE. V lost 3 bases to trimming and J lost 1 base; unmatched junction nucleotides: 10. This CDR3 comprises 17 residues.

This clone was seen a few times. This chain links TRBV4-1 with TRBJ2-1, with TRBD2 identical over 7 bases. The CDR3 length is 16 residues. Germline trimming cut 3 bases from V and 7 bases from J; bases unmatched to any gene: 12. Germline V gene lookup returns CDR1 MGHRA and CDR2 YSYEKL. Here the CDR3 reads CASSQGGSVYSNEQFF. In DNA, the CDR3 is TGCGCCAGCAGCCAGGGAGGGAGCGTGTATTCAAATGAGCAGTTCTTC.

The chain uses TRBV6-1 and TRBJ1-5; perhaps TRBD1 as D (5 bases). Trimming shortened V by 1 base and J by 9 bases, and 13 bases separated the two germline ends. Per the germline V gene, CDR1 is MNHNS and CDR2 is SASEGT. The length of the CDR3 is 14 residues. The CDR3 protein is CASSEGGDLGPQHF. DNA of the CDR3: TGTGCCAGCAGTGAAGGGGGGGACCTGGGGCCCCAGCATTTT.

The genes are TRBV10-3 and TRBJ2-1; D is possibly TRBD2 (5 bases). V was clipped by 9 bases and J by 3 bases, with 9 bases between them. The CDR3 totals 12 residues. The germline V gene has CDR1 ENHRY and CDR2 SYGVKD. The CDR3 coding sequence is TGTGCCATGGCGGACTTCTACAATGAGCAGTTCTTC. It translates to CAMADFYNEQFF.

This rearrangement joins TRBV19 to TRBJ2-5; 7 bases map to TRBD2. Germline CDR1 LNHDA, CDR2 SQIVND (reference sequence). The CDR3 is 14 residues long. V lost 6 bases and J lost 5; bases outside the gene matches: 9. In DNA form, the CDR3 reads TGTGCCAGTAGCTCAACGGGGGGAACGGAGACCCAGTACTTC. Translation: CASSSTGGTETQYF.

The chain recombines TRBV5-1 with TRBJ1-1, with D perhaps matching TRBD1 (5 bases). Germline V gene lookup returns CDR1 SGHRS and CDR2 YFSETQ. This CDR3 comprises 15 residues. The germline V and J ends were trimmed by 0 bases and 5 bases, with 14 bases remaining between them. The CDR3 loop reads CASSLGPDSSTEAFF. CDR3 coding DNA: TGCGCCAGCAGCTTGGGCCCCGACAGTTCGACTGAAGCTTTCTTT.

This clone was picked up a small number of times. V usage is TRBV12-5 and J usage is TRBJ1-5; D is ambiguous. Germline CDR1 reads LGHNT; CDR2 reads FRNRAP. Trimming left V 4 bases short and J 7 bases short, with 14 bases between. The CDR3 contains 14 residues. In nucleotides, the CDR3 is TGTGCTAGTGGTTCGCTAGAGTCTGACCAGCCCCAGCATTTT. Residues: CASGSLESDQPQHF.

J is TRBJ2-2 and V is TRBV4-2; TRBD1 might be the D (6 bases). The CDR3 extends over 17 amino acids. Germline values: CDR1 LGHNA, CDR2 YNFKEQ. V shed 3 bases and J shed 3 bases, with 17 bases lying between them. The CDR3 loop is CASSQRLRDTYTGELFF. CDR3 bases: TGTGCCAGCAGCCAGAGACTCCGGGACACGTACACCGGGGAGCTGTTTTTT.

This chain uses TRBV27 with TRBJ2-1; TRBD2 matches at 8 bases. This CDR3 spans 13 amino acids. V gave up 8 bases and J gave up 2 bases; unmatched junction bases: 2. Germline-derived CDR1 and CDR2 are MNHEY and SMNVEV (reference sequence). The CDR3 bases are TGTGCCAGCCGGGGGGGGGCCTACAATGAGCAGTTCTTC. This translates into CASRGGAYNEQFF.

This clone came up once. In DNA form, the CDR3 reads TGTGCCAGCTCTCTTTCCGGGACAGGGTCTGGAAACACCATATATTTT. Its translation is CASSLSGTGSGNTIYF. The V call is TRBV18, the J call TRBJ1-3; 9 bases are shared with TRBD1. From germline, CDR1 is KGHSH and CDR2 LQKENI. The CDR3 runs 16 residues. With V trimmed by 6 bases and J by 1 base, 7 bases remained unmatched.

This sequence joins TRBV5-1 and TRBJ2-3; a weak D match, TRBD2 (5 bases). Trimming took off 4 bases at V and 4 bases at J, with 13 bases between the two ends. CDR1 and CDR2 from the germline V gene are SGHRS and YFSETQ. This CDR3 has 14 residues. The CDR3 DNA reads TGCGCCAGCAGCCCATCGAGGGTCCCAGATACGCAGTATTTT. It yields the protein CASSPSRVPDTQYF.

V usage is TRBV19 and J usage is TRBJ1-6; D remains ambiguous. Germline-derived CDR1 and CDR2 are LNHDA and SQIVND (reference sequence). The CDR3 loop spans 13 amino acids. Trimming took off 3 bases at V and 7 bases at J, with 7 bases between the two ends. The DNA for the CDR3 is TGTGCCAGTAGTATGGCAGGAAATTCACCCCTCCACTTT. The encoded protein is CASSMAGNSPLHF.

The V and J genes are TRBV4-1 and TRBJ1-1; perhaps TRBD1 as D (6 bases). The CDR3 length is 13 residues. Germline lookup yields CDR1 MGHRA and CDR2 YSYEKL. V lost 3 bases and J 5 bases, leaving 10 bases between the germline ends. This CDR3 is CASSQERGTEAFF. CDR3 DNA sequence: TGCGCCAGCAGCCAGGAGAGGGGGACTGAAGCTTTCTTT.

The genes are TRBV9 and TRBJ2-7; 11 bases map to TRBD2. The germline V gene encodes CDR1 SGDLS and CDR2 YYNGEE. This CDR3 region has 15 residues. V lost 3 bases and J lost 4; bases outside the gene matches: 6. The DNA of the CDR3 is TGTGCCAGCAGCGCTAGCGGGAGGCCTAAATACGAGCAGTACTTC. Its protein product is CASSASGRPKYEQYF.